Listed below are T cell receptor beta chains from one sample, sequenced in a study of CD8+ T cells in alopecia areata. Some clones are missing from TCRdb's copy, which holds only in-frame ones; the method was immunoSEQ multiplex PCR. The sample has 130,000 to 150,000 clones, approximately 65% seen once. Sequencing was performed on CD8+ T cells sorted from blood. The source is a human donor in good health. Both conserved end residues are part of each CDR3. The D gene is left open where the match is weak. A row's size may be missing; if present it is once, few, many or a size class.

.	TRBV5-5	TRBJ2-3	.	CASSLGAWISTSTDTQYF	TGTGCCAGCAGCCTGGGGGCGTGGATAAGTACTAGCACAGATACGCAGTATTTT
few	TRBV27	TRBJ2-1	TRBD2	CASSPWTRGEQFF	TGTGCCAGCAGTCCCTGGACTAGGGGTGAGCAGTTCTTC
few	TRBV29-1	TRBJ1-1	.	CSVEGAAGYTEAFF	TGCAGCGTTGAAGGTGCCGCGGGGTACACTGAAGCTTTCTTT
few	TRBV9	TRBJ2-7	.	CASSSGLTYEQYF	TGTGCCAGCAGCTCGGGACTCACCTACGAGCAGTACTTC
.	TRBV27	TRBJ2-1	.	CASSLVGSEQFF	TGTGCCAGCAGTTTGGTGGGAAGTGAGCAGTTCTTC
few	TRBV4-1	TRBJ2-1	.	CASSQGVLGLNEQFF	TGCGCCAGCAGCCAAGGGGTGTTGGGACTCAATGAGCAGTTCTTC
.	TRBV4-1	TRBJ2-1	.	CASSQVGLEGEQFF	TGCGCCAGCAGCCAGGTAGGCTTGGAGGGTGAGCAGTTCTTC
.	TRBV7-9	TRBJ2-1	.	CASSLASLGYNEQFF	TGTGCCAGCAGCTTAGCTAGCCTGGGGTACAATGAGCAGTTCTTC
.	TRBV7-3	TRBJ2-3	.	CASSSEVDTQYF	TGTGCCAGCAGCTCGGAGGTGGATACGCAGTATTTT
.	TRBV4-2	TRBJ2-2	.	CASSMGDSAGELFF	TGTGCCAGCAGCATGGGCGATTCGGCGGGGGAGCTGTTTTTT
.	TRBV6-1	TRBJ2-6	TRBD2	CASSEEAGAILSSGANVLTF	TGTGCCAGCAGTGAAGAGGCGGGAGCCATTCTAAGCTCTGGGGCCAACGTCCTGACTTTC
few	TRBV4-1	TRBJ2-3	TRBD2	CASSLIERESPDTQYF	TGCGCCAGCAGCCTCATCGAGCGGGAGTCTCCAGATACGCAGTATTTT
.	TRBV6-1	TRBJ2-5	.	CASSPNQGTQYF	TGTGCCAGCAGCCCCAACCAGGGGACCCAGTACTTC
.	TRBV27	TRBJ2-7	.	CASRTQGRGSYEQYF	TGTGCCAGCAGAACACAGGGCAGGGGCTCCTACGAGCAGTACTTC
few	TRBV29-1	TRBJ1-1	.	CSVATRDGAFF	TGCAGCGTTGCTACGAGGGATGGGGCTTTCTTT
.	TRBV20-1	TRBJ1-2	.	CSARGGDGYTF	TGCAGTGCTAGGGGAGGGGACGGCTACACCTTC
.	TRBV5-1	TRBJ2-7	TRBD2	CASSLAAASGASYEQYF	TGCGCCAGCAGCTTGGCCGCGGCTAGCGGGGCATCCTACGAGCAGTACTTC
.	TRBV5-1	TRBJ2-7	.	CASSQDLEGDYEQYF	TGCGCCAGCAGCCAAGACCTCGAAGGTGACTACGAGCAGTACTTC
.	TRBV7-9	TRBJ2-5	.	CASSGPQETQYF	TGTGCCAGCAGCGGACCCCAAGAGACCCAGTACTTC
.	TRBV30	TRBJ2-7	TRBD2	CALIAGGWDEQYF	TGTGCCTTAATAGCGGGAGGGTGGGACGAGCAGTACTTC
.	TRBV27	TRBJ1-2	.	CASSPLKYYGYTF	TGTGCCAGCAGTCCACTCAAGTACTATGGCTACACCTTC
.	TRBV5-6	TRBJ2-7	.	CASSGPGPTYEQYF	TGTGCCAGCAGCGGACCTGGGCCAACCTACGAGCAGTACTTC
.	TRBV29-1	TRBJ2-2	TRBD1	CSVPGQGLFTGELFF	TGCAGCGTTCCGGGACAGGGCCTGTTCACCGGGGAGCTGTTTTTT
few	TRBV6-1	TRBJ2-5	.	CASSRQQETQYF	TGTGCCAGCAGTAGGCAGCAAGAGACCCAGTACTTC
.	TRBV29-1	TRBJ2-7	.	CSVSDSSIYEQYF	TGCAGCGTTTCGGACAGTTCAATCTACGAGCAGTACTTC
.	TRBV6-6	TRBJ2-3	.	CASSPPWGEHTDTQYF	TGTGCCAGCAGTCCGCCCTGGGGCGAACACACAGATACGCAGTATTTT
.	TRBV4-1	TRBJ2-7	.	CASSQDNTAYEQYF	TGCGCCAGCAGCCAAGATAACACCGCCTACGAGCAGTACTTC
.	TRBV7-9	TRBJ2-1	TRBD2	CASSSEALSGRAGNEQFF	TGTGCCAGCAGCTCAGAAGCCCTTAGCGGGAGGGCGGGTAATGAGCAGTTCTTC